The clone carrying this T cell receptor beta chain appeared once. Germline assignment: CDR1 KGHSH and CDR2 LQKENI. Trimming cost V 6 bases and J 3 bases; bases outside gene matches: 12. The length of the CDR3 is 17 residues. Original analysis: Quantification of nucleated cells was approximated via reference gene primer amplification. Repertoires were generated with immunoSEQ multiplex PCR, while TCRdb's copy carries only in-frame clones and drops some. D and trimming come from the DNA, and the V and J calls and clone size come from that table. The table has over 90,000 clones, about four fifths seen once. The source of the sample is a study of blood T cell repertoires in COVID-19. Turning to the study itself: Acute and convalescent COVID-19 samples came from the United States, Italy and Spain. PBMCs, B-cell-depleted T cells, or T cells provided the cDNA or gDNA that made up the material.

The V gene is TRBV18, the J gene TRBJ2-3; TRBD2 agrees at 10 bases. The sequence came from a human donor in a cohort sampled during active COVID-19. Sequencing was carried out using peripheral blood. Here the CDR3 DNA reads TGTGCCAGCTCCCGGCTCGAAGCGGGGGGGCCGACAGATACGCAGTATTTT. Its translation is CASSRLEAGGPTDTQYF.